The 18 T cell receptor beta chains below were found in one sample sequenced in a study of liver allograft versus peripheral blood T cells. Across the study: Liver transplant recipients had T cell receptor repertoires compared between transplanted liver and peripheral blood.

TCRdb fed the reads into MiXCR, producing one record per CDR3 protein. The sample holds 8,300 or so distinct CDR3 sequences, 17% seen once. These TCRs come from a human patient who had a liver transplant. These T cells may partly come from the graft donor.

In this sample, this clonotype turned up many times. The chain combines TRBV19 with TRBJ2-5, with D unclear. CDR1 is LNHDA, CDR2 SQIVND, per germline (reference sequence). V dropped 2 bases and J dropped 2 bases, with 9 bases sitting between them. This CDR3 has 14 amino acids. CDR3: CASSIMSSQETQYF. In nucleotides, the CDR3 is TGTGCCAGTAGTATAATGAGCTCTCAAGAGACCCAGTACTTC.

The V gene is TRBV5-1, the J gene TRBJ2-7, with no clear D. This CDR3 comprises 13 residues. Germline loops: CDR1 SGHRS, CDR2 YFSETQ. V lost 0 bases and J lost 9, with 13 bases in between. The CDR3 loop is CASSLAPGPGQYF. The DNA for the CDR3 is TGCGCCAGCAGCTTGGCCCCCGGCCCGGGGCAGTACTTC.

This clonotype has more than one count but fewer than ten. This rearrangement joins TRBV5-5 to TRBJ1-5, with no clear D. The CDR3 contains 14 residues. Trimming stripped 2 bases from V and 1 base from J, with 7 bases between. In germline, CDR1 is SGHKS, CDR2 YYEKEE (reference sequence). The CDR3, as DNA: TGTGCCAGCAGCTTCGGCACGAGCAATCAGCCCCAGCATTTT. Its protein product is CASSFGTSNQPQHF.

This clonotype was seen many times. This chain links TRBV20-1 with TRBJ2-2; no definite D call. Trimming shortened V by 2 bases and J by 5 bases, and 18 bases separated the two germline ends. The CDR3 totals 16 residues. Per germline, CDR1 DFQATT and CDR2 SNEGSKA (reference sequence). This chain's CDR3 is CSARTRLRIGTGELFF. The CDR3 bases are TGCAGTGCTAGAACCCGACTCAGGATAGGGACCGGGGAGCTGTTTTTT.

This clonotype is categorized as medium-sized. The genes are TRBV19 and TRBJ2-2; 8 bases line up with TRBD2. Germline assignment: CDR1 LNHDA and CDR2 SQIVND (reference sequence). Unmatched junction bases numbered 6, after V lost 5 bases and J lost 4 bases. The CDR3 sequence is 15 residues long. The CDR3 bases are TGTGCCAGTAGTCTAGGACTAGCAGCCACCGGGGAGCTGTTTTTT. Its translation: CASSLGLAATGELFF.

By share of the sample, this clonotype is medium-sized (0.01 to 0.1%). The V call is TRBV18, the J call TRBJ1-3; D remains ambiguous. CDR1 is KGHSH and CDR2 is LQKENI in the germline V gene. The length of the CDR3 is 16 residues. V was cut by 3 bases and J by 0 bases, with 12 bases left in between. Written as DNA, the CDR3 is TGTGCCAGCTCACCCCTCGGCGGGGACTCTGGAAACACCATATATTTT. Amino acid sequence: CASSPLGGDSGNTIYF.

This clonotype was seen many times. V gene TRBV9 combines with J gene TRBJ1-2; TRBD1 agrees at 8 bases. J lost 3 bases, V lost 1 base, and 5 bases had no gene match. The CDR3 contains 15 residues. Germline V CDR1 and CDR2: SGDLS, YYNGEE. The CDR3 nucleotides are TGTGCCAGCAGCGTAATTCCAGGGGGCGACTATGGCTACACCTTC. This encodes CASSVIPGGDYGYTF.

The V call is TRBV2, the J call TRBJ1-2, with a possible D match to TRBD1 (5 bases). V lost 0 bases and J 4 bases, leaving 18 bases between the germline ends. The CDR3 is 17 residues long. Germline loops: CDR1 SNHLY, CDR2 FYNNEI. Here the CDR3 DNA reads TGTGCCAGCAGTGAAGCGCAAGGGACGTATTCCTTCTATGGCTACACCTTC. Translated: CASSEAQGTYSFYGYTF.

This clonotype qualifies as medium-sized. This chain connects TRBV29-1 to TRBJ1-3, with a tentative D call TRBD1 (5 bases). The germline V and J ends were trimmed by 7 bases and 0 bases, with 16 bases remaining between them. The CDR3 extends over 15 amino acids. Per germline, CDR1 SQVTM and CDR2 ANQGSEA. CDR3 in DNA: TGCAGCGCGACACAAGGGACTAACTCTGGAAACACCATATATTTT. Protein: CSATQGTNSGNTIYF.

By frequency in the sample, this clonotype is medium-sized. The V and J genes are TRBV18 and TRBJ2-7; D possibly corresponds to TRBD1 (7 bases). CDR3 length equals 14 residues. Per germline, CDR1 KGHSH and CDR2 LQKENI. The V end lost 1 base, the J end lost 9 bases, and 16 bases lay between the germline ends. CDR3 bases: TGTGCCAGCTCACCACAGAGACAGGGAGGCGGGCAGTACTTC. It translates to CASSPQRQGGGQYF.

By proportion, this clonotype is medium-sized. CDR3: CATSRDRGAGELFF. CDR3 coding DNA: TGTGCCACCAGCAGAGACAGGGGGGCCGGGGAGCTGTTTTTT. The chain carries TRBV15 and TRBJ2-2; perhaps TRBD1 as D (7 bases). V was shortened by 0 bases and J by 6 bases, with 8 bases between the two germline ends. This CDR3 is 14 amino acids long. Looked up from germline, CDR1 is LNHNV and CDR2 is YYDKDF (reference sequence).

The rearrangement uses TRBV20-1 and TRBJ2-1; 12 nucleotides align to TRBD2. The CDR3 is 13 amino acids. The germline CDR1 and CDR2 sequences are DFQATT and SNEGSKA (reference sequence). V lost 1 base and J lost 14; bases outside the gene matches: 6. CDR3 region: CSARVTSGGPKFF. As DNA, the CDR3 is TGCAGTGCTAGAGTTACTAGCGGGGGGCCGAAGTTCTTC.

This clonotype showed up many times. CDR3 sequence reads: CSAVAGPTDTQYF. DNA of the CDR3: TGCAGTGCTGTAGCGGGACCCACAGATACGCAGTATTTT. This chain connects TRBV20-1 to TRBJ2-3, with TRBD2 identical over 8 bases. The V gene's germline CDR1 is DFQATT and CDR2 SNEGSKA (reference sequence). The ends lost 5 bases at V and 2 bases at J; junction bases unmatched: 3. The CDR3 loop spans 13 amino acids.

By its share, this clonotype is medium-sized. The chain has TRBV29-1 and TRBJ2-1; 7 bases line up with TRBD2. V gave up 3 bases and J gave up 3 bases; unmatched junction bases: 5. CDR3 length equals 14 residues. CDR1 and CDR2 from the germline V gene are SQVTM and ANQGSEA. The CDR3 bases are TGCAGCGTTGACGGCGGGAGTTTCTACAATGAGCAGTTCTTC. Protein product: CSVDGGSFYNEQFF.

The gene calls are TRBV20-1 and TRBJ1-1; no firm D call. V shed 0 bases and J shed 5 bases, with 16 bases lying between them. Per germline, CDR1 DFQATT and CDR2 SNEGSKA (reference sequence). This CDR3 is 15 amino acids long. The CDR3 nucleotides are TGCAGTGCTAGAGATCCTAGGGTAACTGGGACTGAAGCTTTCTTT. Its protein product is CSARDPRVTGTEAFF.

This clonotype was seen more than once but under ten times. The chain joins TRBV28 to TRBJ1-5, with 7 positions matching TRBD1. CDR1 is MDHEN and CDR2 is SYDVKM in the germline V gene. The CDR3 is 16 residues long. Trimming at V came to 1 base and at J to 5 bases, leaving 8 bases not matched to a gene. CDR3 nucleotides: TGTGCCAGCAGTTTATTGGGACAGATGAACCATCAGCCCCAGCATTTT. Its protein product is CASSLLGQMNHQPQHF.

The genes are TRBV6-5 and TRBJ2-1; 16 bases line up with TRBD2. This CDR3 is 18 amino acids long. The germline gives CDR1 MNHEY, CDR2 SVGAGI. The V and J ends lost 0 bases and 7 bases, in that order; junction bases with no gene match: 6. The CDR3 reads CASSYSGLAGGYGNEQFF. In nucleotides, the CDR3 is TGTGCCAGCAGTTACTCGGGACTAGCGGGAGGGTACGGGAATGAGCAGTTCTTC.

This clonotype appeared once. A read error may explain this, as a much larger clone is one base away. This chain uses TRBV10-3 with TRBJ1-1; perhaps TRBD1 as D (6 bases). CDR1 ENHRY and CDR2 SYGVKD come from the germline V gene. The CDR3 length is 11 residues. Here the CDR3 DNA reads TGTACCATCGGGACAAACGAAGAAGCTTTCTTT. The encoded protein is CTIGTNEEAFF.